This T cell receptor beta chain was captured by sequencing in a study of blood T cell repertoires in COVID-19. In the study overall: COVID-19 samples collected from the United States, Italy and Spain covered acute and convalescent phases.

Here immunoSEQ multiplex PCR was the method, and the copy in TCRdb shows in-frame clones only, minus some. Seen here are hundreds of thousands of clones, around 88% observed once, and the top ten hold around 12%. Followed longitudinally, the Seattle patients had been enrolled during active infection. CDR1 and CDR2 from the germline V gene are LNHDA and SQIVND (reference sequence). CDR3 size: 15 residues. Losses at the gene ends were 5 bases for V and 5 bases for J; bases not matched to a gene: 6. The V call is TRBV19, the J call TRBJ2-3, with 11 bases that match TRBD2. The sample taken for sequencing was peripheral blood. The receptor's source is a woman aged 45-65 years with COVID-19, enrolled during active disease. The CDR3 here is CASSGLAGGQDTQYF. CDR3 in DNA: TGTGCCAGTAGTGGGTTAGCGGGGGGGCAAGATACGCAGTATTTT.